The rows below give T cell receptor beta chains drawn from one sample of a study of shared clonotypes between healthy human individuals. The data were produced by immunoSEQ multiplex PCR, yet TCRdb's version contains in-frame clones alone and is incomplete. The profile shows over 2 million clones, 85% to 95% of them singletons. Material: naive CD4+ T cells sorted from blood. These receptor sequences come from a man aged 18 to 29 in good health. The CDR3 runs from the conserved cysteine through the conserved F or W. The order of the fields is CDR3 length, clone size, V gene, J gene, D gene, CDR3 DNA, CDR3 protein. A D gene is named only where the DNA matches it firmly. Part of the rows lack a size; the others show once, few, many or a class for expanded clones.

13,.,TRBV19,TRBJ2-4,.,TGTGCCAGTAGATTGCCGACTACCAACATTCAGTACTTC,CASRLPTTNIQYF
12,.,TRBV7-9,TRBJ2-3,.,TGTGCCAGCAGCTTAGATGGTAGTACGCAGTATTTT,CASSLDGSTQYF
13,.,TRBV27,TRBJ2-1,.,TGTGCCAGCATTAACGCCGGGGCAAGTGAGCAGTTCTTC,CASINAGASEQFF
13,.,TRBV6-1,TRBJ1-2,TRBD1,TGTGCCAGCAGTGCTACAGGGGGCGATGGCTACACCTTC,CASSATGGDGYTF
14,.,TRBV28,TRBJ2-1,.,TGTGCCAGCAGTTTCAGGGCCGGTTACAATGAGCAGTTCTTC,CASSFRAGYNEQFF
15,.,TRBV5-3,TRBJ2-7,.,TGTGCCAGAAGCTTATCAACCGGGGGCCCCTACGAGCAGTACTTC,CARSLSTGGPYEQYF
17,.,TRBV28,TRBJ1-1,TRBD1,TGTGCCAGCAGTTTAGGGACAGGCCGATATAAGAACACTGAAGCTTTCTTT,CASSLGTGRYKNTEAFF
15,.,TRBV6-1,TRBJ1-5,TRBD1,TGTGCCAGCAACCCCGGGACAGGGGAAAATCAGCCCCAGCATTTT,CASNPGTGENQPQHF
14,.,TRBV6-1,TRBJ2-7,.,TGTGCCAGCAGGGACAGAGTTTTATTGGAAGAGCAGTACTTC,CASRDRVLLEEQYF
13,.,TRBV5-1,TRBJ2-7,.,TGCGCCAGCAGCTTGGACCCCGGCTACGAGCAGTACTTC,CASSLDPGYEQYF
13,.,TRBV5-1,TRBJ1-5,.,TGCGCCAGCAGCTTGGATTTGGATCAGCCCCAGCATTTT,CASSLDLDQPQHF
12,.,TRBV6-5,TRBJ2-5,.,TGTGCCAGCAGACAGGGTTACGAGACCCAGTACTTC,CASRQGYETQYF
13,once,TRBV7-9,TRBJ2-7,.,TGTGCCAGCAGCTTACAAGTACCCTACGAGCAGTACTTC,CASSLQVPYEQYF
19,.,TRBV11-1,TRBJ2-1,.,TGTGCCAGCAGCTCAACCCGAAGGGGGGAAGCGGATAACTACAATGAGCAGTTCTTC,CASSSTRRGEADNYNEQFF
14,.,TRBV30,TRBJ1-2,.,TGTGCCTGGAGTGTAATAAACTCGAACTATGGCTACACCTTC,CAWSVINSNYGYTF
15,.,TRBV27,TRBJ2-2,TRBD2,TGTGCCAGCAGTCCGAGCGGGAAGAACACCGGGGAGCTGTTTTTT,CASSPSGKNTGELFF
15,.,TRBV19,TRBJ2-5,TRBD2,TGTGCCAGTAGTATAACCGGGACTAGCAAAGAGACCCAGTACTTC,CASSITGTSKETQYF
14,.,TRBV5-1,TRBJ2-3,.,TGCGCCAGCAGCTTGGTGCCAGGCACAGATACGCAGTATTTT,CASSLVPGTDTQYF
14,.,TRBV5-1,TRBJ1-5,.,TGCGCCAGCAGCTCGACGGGAGGTCTTCAGCCCCAGCATTTT,CASSSTGGLQPQHF
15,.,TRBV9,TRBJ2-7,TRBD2,TGTGCCAGCAGCGCCCAGGTGGGGGGGTTCTACGAGCAGTACTTC,CASSAQVGGFYEQYF
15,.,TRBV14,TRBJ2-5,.,TGTGCCAGCAGCCAAGGAAAGAGCCCGGCGGAGACCCAGTACTTC,CASSQGKSPAETQYF
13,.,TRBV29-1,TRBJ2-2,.,TGCAGCGTTGGTACTAGATTTACCGGGGAGCTGTTTTTT,CSVGTRFTGELFF
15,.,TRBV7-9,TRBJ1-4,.,TGTGCCAGCAGCTTAGCCGGCAGTACTAATGAAAAACTGTTTTTT,CASSLAGSTNEKLFF
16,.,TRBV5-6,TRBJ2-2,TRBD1,TGTGCCAGCAGCTCCCTCGGACAGGGGGCGACCGGGGAGCTGTTTTTT,CASSSLGQGATGELFF
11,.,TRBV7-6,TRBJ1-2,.,TGTGCCAGCAGTTCCGTGGATGGCTACACCTTC,CASSSVDGYTF
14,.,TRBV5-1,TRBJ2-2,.,TGCGCCAGCAAGGCCCCTAGCCAGGCCGGGGAGCTGTTTTTT,CASKAPSQAGELFF
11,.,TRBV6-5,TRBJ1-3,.,TGTGCATCCGGGAGCGGAAACACCATATATTTT,CASGSGNTIYF
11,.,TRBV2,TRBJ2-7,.,TGTGCCAGCAGTGAAGGGGGACCGCAGTACTTC,CASSEGGPQYF
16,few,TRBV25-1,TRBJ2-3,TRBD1,TGTGCCAGCAGTGGCGAGGACAGGGCTGGGACAGATACGCAGTATTTT,CASSGEDRAGTDTQYF
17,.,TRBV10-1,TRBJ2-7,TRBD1,TGCGCCAGCAGTGACTTACAACCGGGGACAGTATCCTACGAGCAGTACTTC,CASSDLQPGTVSYEQYF
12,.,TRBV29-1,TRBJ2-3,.,TGCAGCGCCGTTCCTAGCACAGATACGCAGTATTTT,CSAVPSTDTQYF
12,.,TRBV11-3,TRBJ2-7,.,TGTGCCAGCAGCTTACTGGGGGACGAGCAGTACTTC,CASSLLGDEQYF
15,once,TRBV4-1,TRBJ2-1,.,TGCGCCAGCAGCCAGGAGGGGGGACCGTACAATGAGCAGTTCTTC,CASSQEGGPYNEQFF
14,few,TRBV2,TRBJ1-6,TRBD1,TGTGCCAGCAGTGTGAGGACAGGCGATTCACCCCTCCACTTT,CASSVRTGDSPLHF
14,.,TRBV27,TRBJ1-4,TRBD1,TGTGCCAGCAGTTTAACGCCTACAGGGGTAAAACTGTTTTTT,CASSLTPTGVKLFF
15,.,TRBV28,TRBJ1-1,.,TGTGCCAGCAGTTTCCATGACCGAGTGAACACTGAAGCTTTCTTT,CASSFHDRVNTEAFF
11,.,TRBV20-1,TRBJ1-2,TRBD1,TGCAGTGCTTCCAGGGGGGTTGGCTACACCTTC,CSASRGVGYTF
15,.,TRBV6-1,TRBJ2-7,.,TGTGCCAGCAGTGAAGTGGGCGGTGCCTCCTACGAGCAGTACTTC,CASSEVGGASYEQYF
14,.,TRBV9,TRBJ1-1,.,TGTGCCAGCAGCGTAGCAACAGGCCCATATGAAGCTTTCTTT,CASSVATGPYEAFF
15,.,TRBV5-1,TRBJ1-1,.,TGCGCCACCCAGACCGGGGTCGGAGCTGTGGGACAAGCTTTCTTT,CATQTGVGAVGQAFF
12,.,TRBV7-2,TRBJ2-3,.,TGTGCCAGCAGTCTCAGGACAGATACGCAGTATTTT,CASSLRTDTQYF
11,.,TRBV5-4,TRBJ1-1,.,TGTGCCAGCAGCTTGGGTCCTGAAGCTTTCTTT,CASSLGPEAFF
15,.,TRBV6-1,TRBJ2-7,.,TGTGCCAGCAGTTCCCTGGGGGGAATTCCCTACGAGCAGTACTTC,CASSSLGGIPYEQYF
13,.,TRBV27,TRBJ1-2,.,TGTGCCAGCAGCCATGACGGACCTGGCGGCTACACCTTC,CASSHDGPGGYTF
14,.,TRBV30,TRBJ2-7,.,TGTGCCTGGAGGACAGACAGGAGCTCCTACGAGCAGTACTTC,CAWRTDRSSYEQYF
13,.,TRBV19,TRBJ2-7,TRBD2,TGTGCCAGTAGTAGGACTAGCGACTACGAGCAGTACTTC,CASSRTSDYEQYF
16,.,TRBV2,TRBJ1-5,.,TGTGCCAGCACCCGGGAGGAGGGAAGGGGCAATCAGCCCCAGCATTTT,CASTREEGRGNQPQHF
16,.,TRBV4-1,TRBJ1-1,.,TGCGCCAGCAACCAAGGAGACTCCCCCCGGAACACTGAAGCTTTCTTT,CASNQGDSPRNTEAFF
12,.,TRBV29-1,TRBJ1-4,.,TGCAGCGTTGCCCATCTTAATGAAAAACTGTTTTTT,CSVAHLNEKLFF
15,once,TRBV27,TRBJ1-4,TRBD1,TGTGCCAGCAGTCGGAGACAGGGGGCTAGCGAAAGACTGTTTTTT,CASSRRQGASERLFF
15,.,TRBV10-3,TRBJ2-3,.,TGTGCCATCAGTGAGTCTACCTCTAGCACAGATACGCAGTATTTT,CAISESTSSTDTQYF
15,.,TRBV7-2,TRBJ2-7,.,TGTGCCAGCAGCTTGGGGCAGTCCATTTCCTACGAGCAGTACTTC,CASSLGQSISYEQYF
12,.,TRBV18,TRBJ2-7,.,TGTGCCAGCTCACCAAGGGGCTACGAGCAGTACTTC,CASSPRGYEQYF
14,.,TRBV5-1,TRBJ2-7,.,TGCGCCAGCAGCTTGGACAGGGAGAGATACGAGCAGTACTTC,CASSLDRERYEQYF
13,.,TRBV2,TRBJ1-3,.,TGTGCCACCACGTTGGGGTCTGGAAACACCATATATTTT,CATTLGSGNTIYF
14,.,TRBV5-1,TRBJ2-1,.,TGCGCCAGCAGCTTGACAGGGTCCTACAATGAGCAGTTCTTC,CASSLTGSYNEQFF
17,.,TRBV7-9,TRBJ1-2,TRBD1,TGTGCCAGCAGTTCGGCAGGGACAGGCTCTTCTTCCTATGGCTACACCTTC,CASSSAGTGSSSYGYTF
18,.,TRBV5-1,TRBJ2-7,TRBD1,TGCGCCAGCAGCAAAAGGGACAGGCCCCCACTTACGGTGTACGAGCAGTACTTC,CASSKRDRPPLTVYEQYF
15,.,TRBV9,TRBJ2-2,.,TGTGCCAGCAGCCCCCTTTCAGGGAATCCCGGGGAGCTGTTTTTT,CASSPLSGNPGELFF